This entry features one T cell receptor (beta chain) sequence. This table comes from immunoSEQ multiplex PCR, and its TCRdb copy is limited to in-frame clones, with some not included. The table records hundreds of thousands of clones, around 87% of them present only once. The sample comes from a study of shared T cell receptors in the human thymus. This sample was shared with a second study, whose subject was human thymus T cells.

Material for sequencing was thymocytes. The clonotype comes from a boy under two years old with a congenital heart defect.

CDR3 DNA: TGTGCCAGCAGCTTGGGGCAGAAAGAGACCCAGTACTTC. It codes for CASSLGQKETQYF. The chain links TRBV5-6 to TRBJ2-5; the D is unclear. The CDR3 has 13 amino acids. The ends were cut back, 0 bases at V and 3 bases at J, with 6 bases in the middle. Per germline, CDR1 SGHDT and CDR2 YYEEEE.